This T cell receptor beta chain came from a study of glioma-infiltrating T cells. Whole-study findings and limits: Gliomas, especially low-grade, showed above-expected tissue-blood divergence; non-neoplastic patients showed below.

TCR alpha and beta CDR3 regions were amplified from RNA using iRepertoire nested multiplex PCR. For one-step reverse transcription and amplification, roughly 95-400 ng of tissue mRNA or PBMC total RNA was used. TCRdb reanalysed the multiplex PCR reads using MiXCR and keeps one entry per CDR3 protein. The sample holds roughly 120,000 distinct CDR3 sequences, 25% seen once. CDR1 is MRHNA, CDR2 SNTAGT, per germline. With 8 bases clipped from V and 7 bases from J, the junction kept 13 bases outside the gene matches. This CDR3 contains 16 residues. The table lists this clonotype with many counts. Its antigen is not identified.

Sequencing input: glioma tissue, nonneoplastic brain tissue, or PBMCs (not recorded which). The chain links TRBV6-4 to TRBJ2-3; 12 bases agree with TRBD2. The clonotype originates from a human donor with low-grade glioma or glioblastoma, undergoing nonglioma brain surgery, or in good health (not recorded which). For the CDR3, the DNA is TGTGCCAGCTGGAGGACTAGCGGGACGCCACCTAATACGCAGTATTTT. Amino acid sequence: CASWRTSGTPPNTQYF.